At least ten counts were recorded for the clone carrying this T cell receptor beta chain. Its antigen is undetermined. This sample is drawn from a study of T cells after yellow fever vaccination. Study information: The authors prepared low-cell-number fractions using SMART-Seq v4 Ultra Low Input. The study, taken as a whole, reports: Most clones from primary vaccination resurfaced after the booster (around 97% CD4, 75% to 90% CD8). A weaker but faster secondary response was observed, peaking on day 5 versus 15.

TCRdb analysed the 5' RACE reads with MiXCR anew, one entry per CDR3 protein. This sample has about 630,000 distinct CDR3 sequences, with 9% to 15% found just once. V was shortened by 7 bases and J by 2 bases, with 10 bases between the two germline ends. From germline, CDR1 is SNHLY and CDR2 FYNNEI. CDR3 length equals 13 residues. This clonotype was sampled from a man under 40 who received the YFV17D yellow fever vaccine. The chain combines TRBV2 with TRBJ2-3; no clear D gene. Sequences were derived from PBMCs, sampled on the day of the yellow fever booster vaccination. CDR3 region: CASKIDITDTQYF. Written as DNA, the CDR3 is TGTGCCAGCAAAATTGACATCACAGATACGCAGTATTTT.